This TCR beta chain was recorded in a study of T cell responses to AZD1222 COVID-19 vaccine. Points on this clone: Its cognate antigen is unknown.

Only in-frame clones appear in the TCRdb table, and some are missing; sequencing was by immunoSEQ multiplex PCR. This table holds some 97,000 clones, 85% to 90% found once. The CDR3 loop spans 14 amino acids. CDR1 is SGDLS, CDR2 YYNGEE, per germline. Trimming removed 2 bases at V and 3 bases at J, with 12 bases between. Study-level findings and limits: Clonal diversity may have been underestimated, and the donors were mostly white British, with more females than males. Elevations in Spike-specific TCR breadth and depth followed administration of two AZD1222 doses.

The specimen was peripheral blood, collected on day 0 of AZD1222 vaccination. The chain has TRBV9 and TRBJ2-7, with D maybe TRBD2 (6 bases). This sequence originates from an adult in good health. CDR3 region: CASSVRDGFYEQYF. CDR3 coding DNA: TGTGCCAGCAGCGTGCGGGACGGATTCTACGAGCAGTACTTC. Together with reference TRBV9 and TRBJ2-7, the CDR3 gives the full variable domain: DSGVTQTPKHLITATGQRVTLRCSPRSGDLSVYWYQQSLDQGLQFLIQYYNGEERAKGNILERFSAQQFPDLHSELNLSSLELGDSALYFCASSVRDGFYEQYFGPGTRLTVT.